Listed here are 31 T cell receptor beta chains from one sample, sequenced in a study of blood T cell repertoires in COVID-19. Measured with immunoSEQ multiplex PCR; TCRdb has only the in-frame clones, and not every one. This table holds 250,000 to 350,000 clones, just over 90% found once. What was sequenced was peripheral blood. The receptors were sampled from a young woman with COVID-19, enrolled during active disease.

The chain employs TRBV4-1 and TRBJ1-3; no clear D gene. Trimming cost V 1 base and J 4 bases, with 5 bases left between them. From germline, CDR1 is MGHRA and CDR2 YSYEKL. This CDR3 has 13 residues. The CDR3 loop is CASSQGLGNTIYF. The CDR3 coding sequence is TGCGCCAGCAGCCAAGGGCTGGGAAACACCATATATTTT.

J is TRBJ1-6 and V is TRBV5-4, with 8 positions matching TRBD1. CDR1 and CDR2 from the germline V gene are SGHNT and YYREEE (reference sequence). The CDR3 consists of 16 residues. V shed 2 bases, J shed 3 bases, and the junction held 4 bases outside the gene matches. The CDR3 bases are TGTGCCAGCAGCTTTACAGGGGGGTTCTATAATTCACCCCTCCACTTT. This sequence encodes CASSFTGGFYNSPLHF. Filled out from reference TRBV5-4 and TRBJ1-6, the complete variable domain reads ETGVTQSPTHLIKTRGQQVTLRCSSQSGHNTVSWYQQALGQGPQFIFQYYREEENGRGNFPPRFSGLQFPNYSSELNVNALELDDSALYLCASSFTGGFYNSPLHFGNGTRLTVT.

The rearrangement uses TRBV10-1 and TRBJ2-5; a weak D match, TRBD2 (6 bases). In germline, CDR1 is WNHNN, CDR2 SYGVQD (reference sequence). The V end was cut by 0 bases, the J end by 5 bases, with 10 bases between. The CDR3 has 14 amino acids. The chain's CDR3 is CASSESGRGETQYF. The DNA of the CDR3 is TGCGCCAGCAGTGAGTCGGGACGGGGGGAGACCCAGTACTTC.

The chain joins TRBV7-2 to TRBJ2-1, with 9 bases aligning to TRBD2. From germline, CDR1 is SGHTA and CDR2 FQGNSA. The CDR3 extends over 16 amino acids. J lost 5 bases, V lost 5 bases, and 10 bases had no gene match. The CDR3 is CASSTSSGLADNEQFF. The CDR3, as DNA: TGTGCCAGCAGCACGAGCTCGGGACTAGCAGACAATGAGCAGTTCTTC.

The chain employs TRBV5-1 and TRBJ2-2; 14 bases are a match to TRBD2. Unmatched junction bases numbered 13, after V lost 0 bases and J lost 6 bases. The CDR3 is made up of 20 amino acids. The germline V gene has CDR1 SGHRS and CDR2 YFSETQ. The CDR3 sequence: CASSLAGTSGRSEGPGELFF. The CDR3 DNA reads TGCGCCAGCAGCTTGGCCGGGACTAGCGGGAGATCGGAGGGGCCCGGGGAGCTGTTTTTT.

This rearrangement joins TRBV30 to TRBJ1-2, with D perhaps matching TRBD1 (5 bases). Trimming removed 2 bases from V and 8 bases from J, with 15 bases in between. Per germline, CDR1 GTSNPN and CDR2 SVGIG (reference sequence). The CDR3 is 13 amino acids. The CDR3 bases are TGTGCCTGGAGTCAAGGGGCCAGACCCGGCTACACCTTC. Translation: CAWSQGARPGYTF.

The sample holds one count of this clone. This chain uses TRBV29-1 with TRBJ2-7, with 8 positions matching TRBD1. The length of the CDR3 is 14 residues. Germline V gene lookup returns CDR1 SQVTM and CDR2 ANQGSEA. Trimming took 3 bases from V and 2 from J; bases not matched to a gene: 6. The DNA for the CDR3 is TGCAGCGTTGAGGGGGACAGGAGACCCTACGAGCAGTACTTC. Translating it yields CSVEGDRRPYEQYF.

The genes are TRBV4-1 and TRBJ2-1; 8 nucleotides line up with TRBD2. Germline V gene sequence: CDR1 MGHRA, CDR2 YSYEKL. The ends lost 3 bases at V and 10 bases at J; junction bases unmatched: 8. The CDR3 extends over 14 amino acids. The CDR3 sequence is CASSHLLAGGEQFF. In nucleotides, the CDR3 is TGCGCCAGCAGCCACCTCCTGGCGGGAGGAGAGCAGTTCTTC.

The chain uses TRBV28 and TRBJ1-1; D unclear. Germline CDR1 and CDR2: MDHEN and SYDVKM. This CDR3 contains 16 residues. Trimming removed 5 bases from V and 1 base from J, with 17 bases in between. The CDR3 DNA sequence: TGTGCCAGCAGTCTCAACGCCGGGGTTCCGAACACTGAAGCTTTCTTT. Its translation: CASSLNAGVPNTEAFF.

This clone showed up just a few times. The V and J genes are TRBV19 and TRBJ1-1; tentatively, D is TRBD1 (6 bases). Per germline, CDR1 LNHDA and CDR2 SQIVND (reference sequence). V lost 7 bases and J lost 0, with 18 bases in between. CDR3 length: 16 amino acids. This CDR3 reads CASTSTSRGMNTEAFF. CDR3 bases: TGTGCCAGTACCTCTACCTCAAGGGGGATGAACACTGAAGCTTTCTTT.

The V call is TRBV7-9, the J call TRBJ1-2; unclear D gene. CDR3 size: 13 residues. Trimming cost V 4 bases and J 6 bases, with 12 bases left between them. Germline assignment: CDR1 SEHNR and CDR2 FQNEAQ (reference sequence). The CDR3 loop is CASSSFRGDGYTF. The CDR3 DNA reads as TGTGCCAGCAGCTCCTTTCGGGGTGATGGCTACACCTTC. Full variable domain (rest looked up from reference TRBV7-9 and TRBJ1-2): DTGVSQNPRHKITKRGQNVTFRCDPISEHNRLYWYRQTLGQGPEFLTYFQNEAQLEKSRLLSDRFSAERPKGSFSTLEIQRTEQGDSAMYLCASSSFRGDGYTFGSGTRLTVV.

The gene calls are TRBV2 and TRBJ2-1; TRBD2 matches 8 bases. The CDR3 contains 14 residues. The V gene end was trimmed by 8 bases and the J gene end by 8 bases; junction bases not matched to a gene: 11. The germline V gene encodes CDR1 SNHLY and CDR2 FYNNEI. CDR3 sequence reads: CASSWSGGTYEQFF. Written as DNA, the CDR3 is TGTGCCAGCTCGTGGAGCGGGGGAACGTATGAGCAGTTCTTC.

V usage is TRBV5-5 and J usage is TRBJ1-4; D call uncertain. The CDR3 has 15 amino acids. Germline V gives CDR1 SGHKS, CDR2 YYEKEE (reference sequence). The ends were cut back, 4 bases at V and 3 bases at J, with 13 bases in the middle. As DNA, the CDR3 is TGTGCCAGCAGCCAGTCAAACGAGGCTAATGAAAAACTGTTTTTT. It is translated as CASSQSNEANEKLFF. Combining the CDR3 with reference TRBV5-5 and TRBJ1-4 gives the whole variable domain DAGVTQSPTHLIKTRGQQVTLRCSPISGHKSVSWYQQVLGQGPQFIFQYYEKEERGRGNFPDRFSARQFPNYSSELNVNALLLGDSALYLCASSQSNEANEKLFFGSGTQLSVL.

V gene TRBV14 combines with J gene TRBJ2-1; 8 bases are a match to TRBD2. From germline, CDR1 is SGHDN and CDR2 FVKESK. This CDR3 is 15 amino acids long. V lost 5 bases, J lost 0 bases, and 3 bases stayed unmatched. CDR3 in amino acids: CASSFGTSSYNEQFF. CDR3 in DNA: TGTGCCAGCAGCTTCGGGACTAGCTCCTACAATGAGCAGTTCTTC.

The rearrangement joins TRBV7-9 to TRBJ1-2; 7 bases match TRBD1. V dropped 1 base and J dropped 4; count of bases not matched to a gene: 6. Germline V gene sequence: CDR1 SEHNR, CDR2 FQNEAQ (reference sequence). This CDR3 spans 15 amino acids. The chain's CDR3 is CASSLVGAGGYGYTF. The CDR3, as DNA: TGTGCCAGCAGCTTAGTCGGGGCAGGGGGCTATGGCTACACCTTC.

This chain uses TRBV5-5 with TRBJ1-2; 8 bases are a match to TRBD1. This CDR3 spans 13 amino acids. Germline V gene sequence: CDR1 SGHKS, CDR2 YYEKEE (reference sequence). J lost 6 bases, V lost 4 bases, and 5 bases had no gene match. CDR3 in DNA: TGTGCCAGCAGCAGACAGGGGACGCATGGCTACACCTTC. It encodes CASSRQGTHGYTF.

Here the CDR3 reads CASSRRSTGYTEAFF. CDR3 bases: TGTGCCAGCAGCCGCAGGTCGACAGGGTACACTGAAGCTTTCTTT. This sequence joins TRBV14 and TRBJ1-1; 7 bases map to TRBD1. Germline V gene lookup returns CDR1 SGHDN and CDR2 FVKESK. This CDR3 has 15 amino acids. Unmatched junction bases numbered 8, after V lost 4 bases and J lost 3 bases.

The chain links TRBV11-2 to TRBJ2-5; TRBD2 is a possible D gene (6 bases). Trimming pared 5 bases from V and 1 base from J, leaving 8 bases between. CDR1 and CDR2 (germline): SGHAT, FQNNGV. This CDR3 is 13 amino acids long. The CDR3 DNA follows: TGTGCCAGCAGCCCGGGACTCCAAGAGACCCAGTACTTC. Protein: CASSPGLQETQYF.

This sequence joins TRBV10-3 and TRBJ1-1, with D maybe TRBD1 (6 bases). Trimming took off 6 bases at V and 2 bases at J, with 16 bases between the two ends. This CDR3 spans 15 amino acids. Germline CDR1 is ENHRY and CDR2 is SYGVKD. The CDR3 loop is CAISRDTDLNTEAFF. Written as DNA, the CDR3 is TGTGCCATCAGCCGGGACACAGACCTTAACACTGAAGCTTTCTTT.

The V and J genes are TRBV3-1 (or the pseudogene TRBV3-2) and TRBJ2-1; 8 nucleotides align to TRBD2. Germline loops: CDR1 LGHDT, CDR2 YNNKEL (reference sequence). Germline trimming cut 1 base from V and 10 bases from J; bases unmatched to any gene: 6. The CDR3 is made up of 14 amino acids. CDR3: CASSQAGGVWEQFF. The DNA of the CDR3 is TGTGCCAGCAGCCAAGCGGGAGGGGTCTGGGAGCAGTTCTTC.

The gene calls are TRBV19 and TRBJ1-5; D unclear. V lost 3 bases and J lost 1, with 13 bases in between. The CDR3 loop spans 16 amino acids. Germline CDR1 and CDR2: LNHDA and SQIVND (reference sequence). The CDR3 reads CASSIRASGSNQPQHF. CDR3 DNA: TGTGCCAGTAGTATTAGGGCCAGCGGGAGCAATCAGCCCCAGCATTTT.

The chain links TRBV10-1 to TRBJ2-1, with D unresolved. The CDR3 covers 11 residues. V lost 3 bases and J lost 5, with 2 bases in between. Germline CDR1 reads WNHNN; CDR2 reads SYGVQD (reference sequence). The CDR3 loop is CASSDDNEQFF. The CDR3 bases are TGCGCCAGCAGTGACGACAATGAGCAGTTCTTC.

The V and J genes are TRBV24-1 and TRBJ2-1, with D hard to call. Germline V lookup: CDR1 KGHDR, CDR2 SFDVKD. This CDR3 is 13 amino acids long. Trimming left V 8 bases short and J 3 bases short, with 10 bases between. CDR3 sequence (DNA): TGTGCCACCATCGGGTCCGTCTACAATGAGCAGTTCTTC. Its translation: CATIGSVYNEQFF.

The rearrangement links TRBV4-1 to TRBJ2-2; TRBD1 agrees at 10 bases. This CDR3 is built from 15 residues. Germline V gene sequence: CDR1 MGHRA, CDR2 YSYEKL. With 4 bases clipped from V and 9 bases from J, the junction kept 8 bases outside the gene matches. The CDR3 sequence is CASSPQTGGPWELFF. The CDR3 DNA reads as TGCGCCAGCAGCCCGCAGACAGGGGGCCCTTGGGAGCTGTTTTTT.

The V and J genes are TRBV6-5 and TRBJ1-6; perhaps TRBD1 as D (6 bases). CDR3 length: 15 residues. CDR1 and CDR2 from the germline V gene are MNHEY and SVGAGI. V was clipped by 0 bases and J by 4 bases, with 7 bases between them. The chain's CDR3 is CASSYSGTYNSPLHF. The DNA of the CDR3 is TGTGCCAGCAGTTACTCGGGGACATATAATTCACCCCTCCACTTT.

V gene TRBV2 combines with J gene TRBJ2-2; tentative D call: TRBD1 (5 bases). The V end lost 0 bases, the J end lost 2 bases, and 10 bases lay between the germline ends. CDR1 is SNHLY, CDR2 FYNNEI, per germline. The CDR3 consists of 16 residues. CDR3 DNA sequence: TGTGCCAGCAGTGAAGCGGCCCAGGGAAACACCGGGGAGCTGTTTTTT. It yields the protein CASSEAAQGNTGELFF.

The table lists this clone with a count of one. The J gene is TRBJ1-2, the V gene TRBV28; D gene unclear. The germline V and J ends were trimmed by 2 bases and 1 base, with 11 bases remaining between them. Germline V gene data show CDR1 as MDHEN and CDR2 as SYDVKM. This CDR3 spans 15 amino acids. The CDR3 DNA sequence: TGTGCCAGCAGTTTAAGCGGGTGGGGTAACTATGGCTACACCTTC. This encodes CASSLSGWGNYGYTF.

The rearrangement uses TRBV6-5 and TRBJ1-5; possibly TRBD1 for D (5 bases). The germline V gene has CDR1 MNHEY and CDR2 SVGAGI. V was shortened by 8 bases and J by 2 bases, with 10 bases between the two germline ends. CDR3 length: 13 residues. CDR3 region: CASGARGNQPQHF. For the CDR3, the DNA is TGTGCCAGCGGGGCCCGAGGCAATCAGCCCCAGCATTTT.

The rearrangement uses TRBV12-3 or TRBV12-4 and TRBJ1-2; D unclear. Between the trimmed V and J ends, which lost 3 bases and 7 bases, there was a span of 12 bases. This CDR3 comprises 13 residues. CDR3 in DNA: TGTGCCAGCAGTTTTGGTTTCAGTACTGGCTACACCTTC. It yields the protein CASSFGFSTGYTF.

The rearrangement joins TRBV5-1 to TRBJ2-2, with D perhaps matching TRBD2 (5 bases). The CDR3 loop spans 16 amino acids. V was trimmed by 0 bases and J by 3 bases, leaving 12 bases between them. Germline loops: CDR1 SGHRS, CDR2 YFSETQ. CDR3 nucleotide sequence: TGCGCCAGCAGCTTGGGGCCCCCCGGGGACACCGGGGAGCTGTTTTTT. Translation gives CASSLGPPGDTGELFF.

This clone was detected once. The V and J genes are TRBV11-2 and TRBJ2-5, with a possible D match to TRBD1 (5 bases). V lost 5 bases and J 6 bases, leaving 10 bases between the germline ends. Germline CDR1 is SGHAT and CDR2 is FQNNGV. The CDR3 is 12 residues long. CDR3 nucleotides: TGTGCCAGCAGCCACACAGGACAGACCCAGTACTTC. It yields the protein CASSHTGQTQYF.